This TCR beta chain was identified during a study of T-cell memory formation after mild COVID-19. Notes on the study in general: Specificity for SARS-CoV-2 was not confirmed among the second-wave clones peaking on day 37.

This CDR3 has 15 amino acids. V lost 5 bases to trimming and J lost 3 bases, with 13 bases between them. Looked up from germline, CDR1 is SGHAT and CDR2 is FQNNGV. Notes on this clonotype: Antigen unknown.

cDNA libraries for TCR alpha and TCR beta, carrying sample barcodes and UMIs, came from 5'RACE with constant-segment primers. TCRdb recomputed calls from the 5' RACE reads with MiXCR, one row per CDR3 protein. The sample yields 200,000 to 250,000 distinct CDR3 sequences, around 30% seen once. This chain connects TRBV11-2 to TRBJ2-2; the D call may be TRBD1 or TRBD2 (5 bases each). Sequenced input: PBMCs or a T cell subset sorted from them (not recorded which). This clonotype originated in an adult woman who had mild COVID-19 (a few samples of this study predate the infection). Cell type and time point are not known. The CDR3 reads CASSTGGWDTGELFF. For the CDR3, the DNA is TGTGCCAGCAGCACTGGGGGTTGGGACACCGGGGAGCTGTTTTTT.